This TCR beta chain was sequenced in a study of cytomegalovirus exposure and HLA in healthy donors. At the level of the study: HLA-typed donors were the source of 83 million or so unique TCRs held in an early data release. Study-level results: Rarity characterized most TCR sequences, yet some public TCRs appeared in many donors. Most CMV-associated TCR beta chains were later found to appear HLA-restricted.

As concerns this clone: Its antigen is not known.

CDR3 length equals 11 residues. Germline lookup yields CDR1 DFQATT and CDR2 SNEGSKA (reference sequence). V gave up 1 base and J gave up 5 bases, with 3 bases separating them. Primers included in the PCR were 60 Vbeta and 13 Jbeta primers. The method was immunoSEQ multiplex PCR; TCRdb's version includes in-frame clones alone and lacks a portion of them. The sample carries some 150,000 clones, roughly 78% recorded once. The TCR was taken from a man aged 40-49 years in good health and CMV-seropositive. The material sequenced was PBMCs. The rearrangement joins TRBV20-1 to TRBJ2-1; D uncertain. The CDR3 bases are TGCAGTGCTAGAGCCGACAATGAGCAGTTCTTC. Its translation: CSARADNEQFF.